These T cell receptor beta chains were read from a single sample in a study of blood T cell repertoires in COVID-19. TCRdb's table, derived via immunoSEQ multiplex PCR, lists solely in-frame clones and lacks some. The table lists around 430,000 clones, just under 90% of them singletons, with about 9.4% in the top ten. The sequencing input was PBMCs or T cells enriched from blood (not recorded which). The receptors here all came from a woman in her fifties or sixties who had recovered from COVID-19. Each CDR3 is given with its conserved first and last residue. A D gene is named only where the DNA matches it firmly. Clone size appears in some rows only: once, few, many, or a class for an expanded clone.

J: TRBJ1-1
D: NA
size: NA
V: TRBV19
CDR3: CASTGEFNTEAFF

J: TRBJ1-2
D: TRBD1
size: NA
V: TRBV28
CDR3: CASVSGTGGYGYTF

J: TRBJ1-2
D: TRBD1
size: NA
V: TRBV7-2
CDR3: CASSLGDRGGYTF

J: TRBJ2-1
D: TRBD2
size: NA
V: TRBV13
CDR3: CASSRTSGTAFYNEQFF

J: TRBJ2-7
D: NA
size: NA
V: TRBV2
CDR3: CASSEGGAKQYF

J: TRBJ1-2
D: TRBD1
size: NA
V: TRBV19
CDR3: CATRIGIGTGAYGYTF

J: TRBJ1-3
D: NA
size: NA
V: TRBV7-2
CDR3: CASSLGLGWSGNTIYF

J: TRBJ1-2
D: NA
size: once
V: TRBV3-1/TRBV3-2
CDR3: CASSQGTQSYGYTF

J: TRBJ1-5
D: NA
size: few
V: TRBV28
CDR3: CASSSIQTGFSNQPQHF

J: TRBJ2-3
D: NA
size: NA
V: TRBV19
CDR3: CATAANTDTQYF

J: TRBJ1-2
D: NA
size: NA
V: TRBV10-3
CDR3: CAIFGGESNGYTF

J: TRBJ2-2
D: NA
size: NA
V: TRBV11-2
CDR3: CASSLMRELKTGELFF

J: TRBJ2-7
D: NA
size: NA
V: TRBV9
CDR3: CASSRDTVYEQYF

J: TRBJ1-2
D: TRBD1
size: NA
V: TRBV2
CDR3: CASSEGRQGYGYTF

J: TRBJ2-7
D: TRBD1
size: NA
V: TRBV6-5
CDR3: CASSYQGQPRMEQYF

J: TRBJ1-2
D: NA
size: NA
V: TRBV11-2
CDR3: CASSKQGMGGYTF

J: TRBJ2-5
D: NA
size: NA
V: TRBV28
CDR3: CASSSAGETQYF